A selection of T cell receptor beta chains follows, all from one sample in a study of CXCR3-negative and CXCR3-positive naive CD8 T cells. TCRdb reanalyzed the 5' RACE reads and collapses them to one entry per CDR3 protein, without DNA. The table gives 150,000 to 180,000 distinct CDR3 sequences; the top ten clones make up just under 0.5% of it. Specimen: naive CXCR3+ CD8+ T cells from blood. The receptor source for this set is a human donor in good health. Some clones in this sample may be carry-over from other donors' samples. Each CDR3 is given with its conserved first and last residue.

V	J	CDR3
TRBV5-6	TRBJ2-7	CASSDDRYEQYF
TRBV28	TRBJ1-1	CASSARQASGLLSTEAFF
TRBV11-2	TRBJ2-1	CASSLFNEQFF
TRBV19	TRBJ1-1	CASRVGTLNTEAFF
TRBV28	TRBJ2-7	CASSLVNKRYEQYF
TRBV2	TRBJ2-6	CASSGLGQGGSGANVLTF
TRBV7-9	TRBJ2-1	CASSYRNEQFF
TRBV10-3	TRBJ1-1	CAISESWGNVAEAFF
TRBV5-4	TRBJ2-1	CASSTSASGGLLDEQFF
TRBV12-3/TRBV12-4	TRBJ2-1	CASSSDTDNEQFF
TRBV27	TRBJ1-5	CASSSGTAGNQPQHF
TRBV13	TRBJ1-1	CASSDWDGEDTEAFF
TRBV13	TRBJ2-7	CASRASNLGSHEQYF
TRBV3-1	TRBJ2-5	CASTPDSPQETQYF
TRBV19	TRBJ2-7	CASSIDLGLADEQYF
TRBV4-2	TRBJ2-7	CASSQDGYEQYF
TRBV12-3/TRBV12-4	TRBJ2-3	CATHPADTQYF
TRBV4-3	TRBJ2-7	CASSQGTAGYYEQYF
TRBV12-3/TRBV12-4	TRBJ2-1	CASAPRVNEQFF
TRBV4-3	TRBJ2-7	CASSQDVEGMTYEQYF
TRBV5-1	TRBJ2-1	CASSLEGDNEQFF
TRBV5-4	TRBJ2-7	CASRSTTGAEFLYEQYF
TRBV20-1	TRBJ2-7	CIAREQGAQDYEQYF
TRBV28	TRBJ2-5	CASSGEETQYF
TRBV2	TRBJ1-2	CASRTTGSANYGYTF
TRBV10-1	TRBJ1-5	CASSDSSLNQPQHF
TRBV15	TRBJ2-1	CATSPKNEQFF
TRBV6-4	TRBJ2-3	CASSELAGISTDTQYF
TRBV6-2/TRBV6-3	TRBJ2-7	CASVLGTGPYEQYF
TRBV5-4	TRBJ2-7	CASSSRTNSYEQYF
TRBV7-2	TRBJ1-4	CASSSPNEKLFF
TRBV14	TRBJ1-2	CASSPTGGSYGYTF
TRBV12-3/TRBV12-4	TRBJ2-2	CASSPRSDPIPTGELFF
TRBV5-1	TRBJ2-7	CASSLERGHYEQYF
TRBV29-1	TRBJ1-2	CSSHGDYGYTF
TRBV10-3	TRBJ2-7	CAISESSRSGGFYEQYF
TRBV11-2	TRBJ2-7	CASSLVRGYEQYF
TRBV14	TRBJ2-7	CASSPWTDGYEQYF
TRBV5-5	TRBJ2-4	CASSSGQDVQYF
TRBV18	TRBJ2-7	CASSPPGREQYF
TRBV19	TRBJ2-3	CASSTPGQGADTQYF
TRBV29-1	TRBJ2-1	CSVTALPNEQFF
TRBV7-9	TRBJ1-1	CASSFNRRANTEAFF
TRBV14	TRBJ2-7	CASSPNPYRPYEQYF
TRBV28	TRBJ1-5	CASRLVKGSYNQPQHF
TRBV12-3/TRBV12-4	TRBJ1-1	CASSLGGGWTEAFF
TRBV12-3/TRBV12-4	TRBJ2-4	CASSLSSGVAARVAKNIQYF
TRBV21-1	TRBJ2-7	CASSEPPGRYGEQYF
TRBV29-1	TRBJ2-3	CSVEDGGRGTDTQYF
TRBV7-8	TRBJ1-1	CASSLGTGNTEAFF
TRBV7-2	TRBJ1-2	CASSLEPTGFGNYGYTF
TRBV14	TRBJ2-1	CASSQLGGVDEQFF
TRBV4-3	TRBJ1-2	CASSQDYGTGFNYGYTF
TRBV20-1	TRBJ2-7	CSARDDLAAEQYF
TRBV5-1	TRBJ2-7	CASSRGQARGYEQYF